This T cell receptor beta chain stems from a study of blood T cell repertoires in COVID-19. Profiled with immunoSEQ multiplex PCR; TCRdb holds only in-frame clones, not every one. The sample carries about 210,000 clones, about 88% recorded once. From germline, CDR1 is MGHRA and CDR2 YSYEKL. The CDR3 length is 18 residues. Trimming removed 4 bases from V and 3 bases from J; junction bases left unmatched: 12. V gene TRBV4-1 combines with J gene TRBJ1-3; TRBD1 matches at 10 bases. What was sequenced was PBMCs or T cells enriched from blood (not recorded which). The TCR was taken from a woman aged 40 to 50 in a cohort exposed to, infected with or recovered from COVID-19 (not recorded which). CDR3 residues: CASSRAGTGDGLGNTIYF. CDR3 nucleotides: TGCGCCAGCAGCCGCGCAGGGACAGGGGACGGTCTTGGAAACACCATATATTTT.